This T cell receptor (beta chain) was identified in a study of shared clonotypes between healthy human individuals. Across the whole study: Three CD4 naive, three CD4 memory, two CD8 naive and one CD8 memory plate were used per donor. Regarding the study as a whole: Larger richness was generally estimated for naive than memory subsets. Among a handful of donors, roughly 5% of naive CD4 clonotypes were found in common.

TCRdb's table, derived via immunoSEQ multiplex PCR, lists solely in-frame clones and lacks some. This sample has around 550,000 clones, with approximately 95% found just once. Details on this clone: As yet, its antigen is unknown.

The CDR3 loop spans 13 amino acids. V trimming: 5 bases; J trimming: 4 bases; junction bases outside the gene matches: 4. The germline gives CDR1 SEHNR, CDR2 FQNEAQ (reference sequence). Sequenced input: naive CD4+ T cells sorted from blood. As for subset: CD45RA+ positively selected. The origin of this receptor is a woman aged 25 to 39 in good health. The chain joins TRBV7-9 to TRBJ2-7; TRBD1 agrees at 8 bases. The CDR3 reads CASSDRGEYEQYF. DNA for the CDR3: TGTGCCAGCAGCGACAGGGGAGAGTACGAGCAGTACTTC.